This T cell receptor (beta chain) was recovered during a study of blood T cell repertoires in COVID-19 (dated by TCRdb to 2020 to 2021). For the study in its entirety: Collaborator samples came from the United States, Italy and Spain and covered acute and convalescent phases of COVID-19. The material from the prospective study consisted of cDNA or gDNA derived from T cells, B-cell-depleted T cells, or PBMCs. The dataset comprised deeply sampled blood TCRbeta repertoires from subjects exposed to, actively infected with, or recovered from COVID-19. The repertoires were made available in a free public database intended to serve as a resource for research on the immune response to SARS-CoV-2. The samples were drawn from the first 160 participants of the ongoing ImmuneRACE study and from roughly 1,300 subjects provided by 6 global collaborators. Nearly every sample came with metadata listing a de-identified subject ID, COVID-19 status, age in years and sex. Where available, HLA class I and class II types were taken from metadata supplied by the sample provider and were not determined by assay-based typing.

Study-wide findings and limitations: Clinical and demographic metadata were provided uncurated, with the amount varying by source and participant.

With respect to this clone: Its antigen specificity is not known. No much larger clonotype is one base removed from it; base qualities were not supplied.

V loses 6 bases of germline sequence and J loses 1 base, and the interval between the two ends is 12 bases. The CDR3 contains 14 residues, cysteine and phenylalanine counted. The sequence is cut down to CDR3 DNA, 42 bases in frame from base 1. CDR1 and CDR2 are read off the germline V gene as MGHDK and SYGVNS. Enrolling through a virtual design, the prospective study's participants ranged in age from roughly 18 to 89 years and lived across about two dozen United States geographic areas. In the prospective study, participants were assigned to cohorts based on the clinical history participants reported in a screening survey and a study questionnaire. ImmuneRACE Cohort 3 recovered participants were defined by two consecutive negative NP/OP PCR tests, healthcare professional clearance, or symptom resolution. Mobile phlebotomists in the prospective study collected whole blood, serum and a nasopharyngeal or oropharyngeal swab from every participant. Additional blood draws and questionnaires over a roughly two-month period could optionally be provided by prospective study participants. Before DNA extraction, prospective study blood samples were shipped either frozen or at room temperature.

TCRbeta CDR3 regions were amplified from genomic DNA using the immunoSEQ Assay, a bias-controlled multiplex PCR. The study's processing was this. The number of nucleated cells in each sample was estimated by amplification of reference gene primers within the assay. To quantify the absolute abundance of each unique TCRbeta CDR3 rearrangement, sequence reads were collapsed and filtered. For each sample, productive Simpson clonality was calculated as the square root of Simpson's diversity index across productive rearrangements. Here the immuneACCESS table is served through TCRdb, limited to in-frame sequences with V and J called. Missing clones are a known gap in these copies; in checked studies unresolved V genes cover under half, and the rest lacks a known reason. V and J calls and clone size are given by that table; D and trimming were obtained from the DNA. Across this sample there are about 300,000 clones, with approximately 90% seen only once. The top ten constitute approximately 5% of the sample.

In this chain, TRBV25-1 is recombined with TRBJ1-2; the D gene is perhaps TRBD1, on 5 matching bases. Sequencing was done on a sample of PBMCs or T cells enriched from blood (not recorded which). The clonotype was recovered from a woman between 25 and 40 years old who had recovered from COVID-19. The CDR3 reads as follows: CASSLPGDNYGYTF. The bases read TGTGCCAGCAGCCTCCCGGGGGATAACTATGGCTACACCTTC.